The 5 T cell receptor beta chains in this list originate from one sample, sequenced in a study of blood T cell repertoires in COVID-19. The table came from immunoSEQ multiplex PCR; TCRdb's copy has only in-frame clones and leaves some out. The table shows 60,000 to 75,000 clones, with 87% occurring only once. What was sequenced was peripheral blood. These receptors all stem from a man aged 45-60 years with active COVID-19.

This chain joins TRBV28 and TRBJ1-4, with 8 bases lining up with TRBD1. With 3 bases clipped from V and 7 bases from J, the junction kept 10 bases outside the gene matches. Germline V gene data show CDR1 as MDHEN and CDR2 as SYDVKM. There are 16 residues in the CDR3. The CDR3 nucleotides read TGTGCCAGCAGTTTGGTCAGGGGGCGCGAGGGTGAAAAACTGTTTTTT. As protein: CASSLVRGREGEKLFF.

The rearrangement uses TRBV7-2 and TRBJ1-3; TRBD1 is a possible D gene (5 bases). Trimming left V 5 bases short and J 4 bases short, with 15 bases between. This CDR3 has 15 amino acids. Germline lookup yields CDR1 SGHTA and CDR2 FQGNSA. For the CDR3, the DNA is TGTGCCAGCAGCCGTAGGGGTTCGCGGGGAAACACCATATATTTT. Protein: CASSRRGSRGNTIYF.

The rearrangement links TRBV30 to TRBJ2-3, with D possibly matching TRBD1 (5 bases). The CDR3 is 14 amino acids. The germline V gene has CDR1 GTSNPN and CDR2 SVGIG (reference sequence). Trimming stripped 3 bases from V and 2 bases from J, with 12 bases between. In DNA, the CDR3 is TGTGCCTGGAGGAACAAAGGGGCCACAGATACGCAGTATTTT. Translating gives CAWRNKGATDTQYF.

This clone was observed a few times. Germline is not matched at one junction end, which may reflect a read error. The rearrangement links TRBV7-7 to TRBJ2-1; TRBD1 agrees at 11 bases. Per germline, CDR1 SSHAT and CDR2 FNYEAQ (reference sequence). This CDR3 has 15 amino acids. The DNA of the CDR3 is TGTGCTAGCAGCTTAGGGACAGGGGGGAGCAATGAGCAGTTCTTC. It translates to CASSLGTGGSNEQFF.

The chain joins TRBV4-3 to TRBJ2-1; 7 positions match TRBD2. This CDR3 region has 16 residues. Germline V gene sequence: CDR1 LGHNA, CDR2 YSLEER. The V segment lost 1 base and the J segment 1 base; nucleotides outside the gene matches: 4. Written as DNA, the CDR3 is TGCGCCAGCAGCCAAGGGTCTAGCGGATCCTACAATGAGCAGTTCTTC. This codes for CASSQGSSGSYNEQFF.